This T cell receptor beta chain emerged from a study of OX40 agonist ivuxolimab in advanced cancers. Study-wide context: The dose-escalation cohort was approximately 84% male, with a mean age of 60 years, ranging roughly 20 to 80. Study conclusions and caveats: Expanded clones tended on average to be more numerous among CD8+ T cells than CD4+. Among the least clonally expanded were partial responders at 0.1-3.0 mg/kg.

This clone was recorded once. Its antigen is as yet unknown. Here immunoSEQ multiplex PCR was the method, and the copy in TCRdb shows in-frame clones only, minus some. The sample lists about 43,000 clones, around 85% occurring once. Systemic immunosuppression or autoimmune disease history was grounds to exclude patients. V lost 6 bases and J lost 1, with 9 bases in between. This CDR3 has 12 residues. CDR1 and CDR2 from the germline V gene are SQVTM and ANQGSEA. The chain recombines TRBV29-1 with TRBJ2-5; D not resolved. The sequence was obtained from an adult with an advanced solid tumor such as melanoma, head and neck, liver or kidney cancer. Sequenced material: CD4+ or CD8+ T cells sorted from blood, taken in a trial of the OX40 agonist ivuxolimab. CDR3 bases: TGCAGCGTAGGACGGACCCAAGAGACCCAGTACTTC. This codes for CSVGRTQETQYF.